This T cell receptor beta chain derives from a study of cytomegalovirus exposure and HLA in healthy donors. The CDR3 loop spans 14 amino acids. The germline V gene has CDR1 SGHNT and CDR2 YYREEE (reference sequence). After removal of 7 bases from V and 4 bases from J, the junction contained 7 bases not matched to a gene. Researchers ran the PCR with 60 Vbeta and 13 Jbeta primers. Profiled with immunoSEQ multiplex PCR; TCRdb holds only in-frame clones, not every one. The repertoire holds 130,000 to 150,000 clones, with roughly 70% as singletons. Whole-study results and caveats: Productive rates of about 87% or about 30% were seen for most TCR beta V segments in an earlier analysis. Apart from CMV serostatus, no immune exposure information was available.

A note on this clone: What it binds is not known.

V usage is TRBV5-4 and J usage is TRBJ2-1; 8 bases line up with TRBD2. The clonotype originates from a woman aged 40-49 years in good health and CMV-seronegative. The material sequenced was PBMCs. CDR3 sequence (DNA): TGTGCCAGCCGGGGCGGGGGGCCTTACAATGAGCAGTTCTTC. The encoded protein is CASRGGGPYNEQFF.